The rows below give T cell receptor beta chains drawn from one sample of a study of T cell responses to AZD1222 COVID-19 vaccine. Generated by immunoSEQ multiplex PCR, the TCRdb table keeps only in-frame clones and is missing some. This table has about 90,000 clones, approximately 89% appearing once. Here the sequenced sample was peripheral blood, taken on day 0 of MenACWY control vaccination. These receptors were obtained from an adult in good health. Each CDR3 is given with its conserved first and last residue. The D gene is left open where the match is weak. Some rows mark clone size as missing; the rest say once, few, many or name a class of expanded clone.

cdr3_length | clone_size | j_call | v_call | d_call | cdr3_aa | cdr3_nt
14 | . | TRBJ1-4 | TRBV7-9 | . | CASSRDGPNEKLFF | TGTGCCAGCAGCCGAGATGGGCCTAATGAAAAACTGTTTTTT
14 | . | TRBJ1-4 | TRBV5-1 | . | CASSSQGWDEKLFF | TGCGCCAGCAGCTCCCAGGGATGGGATGAAAAACTGTTTTTT
14 | . | TRBJ1-4 | TRBV6-5 | . | CASSYRSTNEKLFF | TGTGCCAGCAGTTATAGGAGCACTAATGAAAAACTGTTTTTT
16 | once | TRBJ1-5 | TRBV6-1 | . | CASSEQGIFGNQPQHF | TGTGCCAGCAGTGAACAGGGAATATTTGGCAATCAGCCCCAGCATTTT
15 | once | TRBJ2-2 | TRBV19 | . | CASKFGARGSGELFF | TGTGCCAGTAAATTCGGCGCTAGGGGATCCGGGGAGCTGTTTTTT
15 | . | TRBJ2-1 | TRBV9 | . | CASTRGLQTTDEQFF | TGTGCCAGCACCCGGGGACTCCAAACTACCGATGAGCAGTTCTTC
14 | . | TRBJ2-7 | TRBV27 | . | CASSLMGPTYEQYF | TGTGCCAGCAGTTTAATGGGTCCCACCTACGAGCAGTACTTC
17 | . | TRBJ2-7 | TRBV3-1/TRBV3-2 | TRBD2 | CASSQDSGGSFAYEQYF | TGTGCCAGCAGCCAAGATTCTGGCGGGAGCTTTGCCTACGAGCAGTACTTC
14 | . | TRBJ2-1 | TRBV5-1 | . | CASSLAAGLDEQFF | TGCGCCAGCAGCTTGGCGGCTGGGCTGGATGAGCAGTTCTTC
14 | . | TRBJ1-2 | TRBV5-1 | TRBD1 | CASSTRTGSYGYTF | TGCGCCAGCAGCACTCGGACAGGCTCATATGGCTACACCTTC
14 | . | TRBJ1-6 | TRBV6-5 | . | CASSYAGVDSPLHF | TGTGCCAGCAGTTACGCAGGGGTGGATTCACCCCTCCACTTT
13 | . | TRBJ1-2 | TRBV27 | . | CASSFISGYGYTF | TGTGCCAGCAGTTTCATCTCAGGCTATGGCTACACCTTC
16 | once | TRBJ2-7 | TRBV27 | TRBD2 | CASSPIVGLAPYEQYF | TGTGCCAGCAGTCCCATTGTCGGACTAGCGCCCTACGAGCAGTACTTC
19 | once | TRBJ2-4 | TRBV7-9 | . | CASSLGRWQMNLAKNIQYF | TGTGCCAGCAGCTTAGGTAGGTGGCAGATGAACCTAGCCAAAAACATTCAGTACTTC
16 | medium-sized | TRBJ2-3 | TRBV11-3 | TRBD1 | CASSPSEGASTDTQYF | TGTGCCAGCAGCCCCTCAGAGGGGGCAAGCACAGATACGCAGTATTTT
12 | . | TRBJ1-1 | TRBV5-4 | . | CASSLDSRGAFF | TGTGCCAGCAGCTTGGATTCACGAGGGGCTTTCTTT
14 | . | TRBJ2-5 | TRBV7-2 | TRBD1 | CASSRGQTKETQYF | TGTGCCAGCAGCCGGGGACAGACGAAAGAGACCCAGTACTTC
14 | . | TRBJ2-7 | TRBV6-5 | . | CASSYTGMLGEQYF | TGTGCCAGCAGTTACACAGGGATGCTTGGCGAGCAGTACTTC
13 | . | TRBJ1-2 | TRBV5-1 | TRBD1 | CASSLGQGDGYTF | TGCGCCAGCAGCTTGGGTCAGGGGGATGGCTACACCTTC
14 | . | TRBJ1-4 | TRBV7-8 | TRBD1 | CASSRGQGNEKLFF | TGTGCCAGCAGCCGAGGACAGGGTAACGAAAAACTGTTTTTT
15 | . | TRBJ2-2 | TRBV5-1 | . | CASGNSLANTGELFF | TGCGCCAGCGGAAACTCATTAGCGAACACCGGGGAGCTGTTTTTT
13 | . | TRBJ2-3 | TRBV24-1 | . | CATRGISTDTQYF | TGTGCCACCAGGGGTATTAGCACAGATACGCAGTATTTT
15 | . | TRBJ1-2 | TRBV2 | TRBD1 | CASSDDRVGAYGYTF | TGTGCCAGCAGTGACGACAGGGTAGGGGCCTATGGCTACACCTTC
14 | . | TRBJ1-6 | TRBV24-1 | . | CATSDSGPYSPLHF | TGTGCCACCAGTGACTCGGGACCCTATTCACCCCTCCACTTT